The 29 T cell receptor beta chains in this list originate from one sample, sequenced in a study of CXCR3 chemokines and chemotherapy response in bladder cancer. TCRdb analysed the PCR reads with MiXCR anew, one entry per CDR3 protein. The table has more than 10,000 distinct CDR3 sequences, over 10% seen once. This material was obtained from a patient whose treatment included neoadjuvant chemotherapy. The receptors originated from a human donor with bladder cancer that did not respond to neoadjuvant chemotherapy.

This clonotype was detected ten times or more. V and J are TRBV5-4 and TRBJ1-5; 8 bases align to TRBD1. The CDR3 length is 14 residues. V dropped 4 bases and J dropped 2; count of bases not matched to a gene: 2. Germline V gene data show CDR1 as SGHNT and CDR2 as YYREEE (reference sequence). The CDR3 nucleotides read TGTGCCAGCAGCGACAGGGGAGGCAATCAGCCCCAGCATTTT. It yields the protein CASSDRGGNQPQHF.

This chain connects TRBV6-5 to TRBJ2-7; perhaps TRBD1 as D (5 bases). The CDR3 runs to 13 residues. CDR1 and CDR2 (germline): MNHEY, SVGAGI. Trimming left V 6 bases short and J 6 bases short, with 15 bases between. The CDR3 nucleotides read TGTGCCAGCAGCATGGACACTATCCGCGAGCAGTACTTC. It yields the protein CASSMDTIREQYF.

On this clonotype itself: A far larger clone is just one base off, so this is likely a read error. The chain carries TRBV10-3 and TRBJ1-2, with D uncertain. CDR3 length: 15 residues. Germline V CDR1 and CDR2: ENHRY, SYGVKD. CDR3 sequence reads: CASSDIGLWGYGYTF. The DNA of the CDR3 is TGTGCCAGCAGTGACATAGGGCTGTGGGGCTATGGCTACACCTTC.

The sample holds one count of this clonotype. This chain connects TRBV20-1 to TRBJ1-4; D possibly corresponds to TRBD1 (5 bases). The germline V gene has CDR1 DFQATT and CDR2 SNEGSKA (reference sequence). The CDR3 totals 14 residues. V lost 0 bases and J lost 8, with 13 bases in between. CDR3 loop: CSAREGVKGEKLFF. CDR3 sequence (DNA): TGCAGTGCTAGAGAGGGGGTTAAGGGAGAAAAACTGTTTTTT.

This clonotype was found a few times. The V gene is TRBV11-2, the J gene TRBJ2-3; possible D gene TRBD1, 5 bases. Germline-derived CDR1 and CDR2 are SGHAT and FQNNGV. This CDR3 spans 14 amino acids. Trimming pared 1 base from V and 7 bases from J, leaving 12 bases between. CDR3 sequence reads: CASSLVNSGHTQYF. CDR3 nucleotides: TGTGCCAGCAGCTTAGTAAACTCAGGGCATACGCAGTATTTT.

This clonotype showed up many times. The chain couples TRBV7-2 to TRBJ2-2, with a weak D call TRBD1 (5 bases). This CDR3 spans 15 amino acids. V was shortened by 5 bases and J by 5 bases, with 15 bases between the two germline ends. CDR1 SGHTA and CDR2 FQGNSA come from the germline V gene. In DNA form, the CDR3 reads TGTGCCAGCAGCCCGCAGGGTGCGGTGACCGGGGAGCTGTTTTTT. This sequence encodes CASSPQGAVTGELFF.

This clonotype occurred many times. The rearrangement links TRBV10-3 to TRBJ2-5; no reliable D call. V lost 2 bases, J lost 5 bases, and 15 bases lay in between. Germline CDR1 reads ENHRY; CDR2 reads SYGVKD. This CDR3 has 15 amino acids. The CDR3 loop reads CAISETYEQWETQYF. As DNA, the CDR3 is TGTGCCATCAGTGAGACTTACGAGCAGTGGGAGACCCAGTACTTC.

This clonotype was counted at least ten times. This chain joins TRBV20-1 and TRBJ2-1; 14 bases map to TRBD2. This CDR3 comprises 14 residues. V lost 6 bases to trimming and J lost 7 bases; unmatched junction nucleotides: 5. Germline values: CDR1 DFQATT, CDR2 SNEGSKA (reference sequence). CDR3 residues: CSAARTSGRNEQFF. Written as DNA, the CDR3 is TGCAGTGCGGCTCGGACTAGCGGGAGGAATGAGCAGTTCTTC.

At least ten counts were recorded for this clonotype. V is TRBV6-1 and J is TRBJ1-2; TRBD1 agrees at 8 bases. The ends lost 5 bases at V and 5 bases at J; junction bases unmatched: 7. In germline, CDR1 is MNHNS, CDR2 SASEGT. The CDR3 sequence is 14 residues long. CDR3 coding DNA: TGTGCCAGCAGTCCTAAGGGGGACAGGTATGGCTACACCTTC. This translates into CASSPKGDRYGYTF.

Many counts were recorded for this clonotype. The chain is built from TRBV6-6 and TRBJ1-4, with D uncertain. This CDR3 spans 14 amino acids. The ends were cut back, 8 bases at V and 3 bases at J, with 13 bases in the middle. Germline V lookup: CDR1 MNHNY, CDR2 SVGAGI (reference sequence). The CDR3 reads CASRPSGANEKLFF. CDR3 nucleotides: TGTGCCAGCCGGCCCTCCGGGGCTAATGAAAAACTGTTTTTT.

This clonotype was recorded at least ten times. The chain carries TRBV5-4 and TRBJ2-4; 8 bases fit TRBD1. CDR3 length: 16 amino acids. The junction had 7 bases not matched to a gene; V was cut back by 4 bases and J by 1 base. Per the germline V gene, CDR1 is SGHNT and CDR2 is YYREEE (reference sequence). In DNA, the CDR3 is TGTGCCAGCAGCGTCGGACAGGGTCTGGCCAAAAACATTCAGTACTTC. Translated, it gives CASSVGQGLAKNIQYF.

This clonotype is termed medium-sized (0.01 to 0.1%). The V call is TRBV19, the J call TRBJ1-1; D ambiguous. Germline values: CDR1 LNHDA, CDR2 SQIVND (reference sequence). Trimming pared 4 bases from V and 10 bases from J, leaving 13 bases between. The CDR3 consists of 12 residues. CDR3 DNA sequence: TGTGCCAGTAGTACTCCGAGAGCCGGAGCTTTCTTT. Translating gives CASSTPRAGAFF.

This clonotype was recorded at least ten times. The chain carries TRBV19 and TRBJ1-5; D is perhaps TRBD1 (5 bases). Germline V gives CDR1 LNHDA, CDR2 SQIVND (reference sequence). This CDR3 spans 16 amino acids. Trimming removed 3 bases at V and 2 bases at J, with 14 bases between. CDR3 loop: CASSIYEGHGNQPQHF. The CDR3 coding sequence is TGTGCCAGTAGTATTTATGAGGGGCACGGCAATCAGCCCCAGCATTTT.

By share, this clonotype ranks as medium-sized. This sequence joins TRBV18 and TRBJ2-3; D may be TRBD1 (6 bases). CDR1 is KGHSH and CDR2 is LQKENI in the germline V gene. The CDR3 totals 16 residues. V was pared by 2 bases and J by 4 bases, with 16 bases between. CDR3 in DNA: TGTGCCAGCTCACCATTCGGACAGAGCTTAGCAGATACGCAGTATTTT. Its protein is CASSPFGQSLADTQYF. The variable domain in full, completed from reference TRBV18 and TRBJ2-3, reads NAGVMQNPRHLVRRRGQEARLRCSPMKGHSHVYWYRQLPEEGLKFMVYLQKENIIDESGMPKERFSAEFPKEGPSILRIQQVVRGDSAAYFCASSPFGQSLADTQYFGPGTRLTVL.

V and J are TRBV5-6 and TRBJ1-3, with D possibly matching TRBD1 (6 bases). Germline loops: CDR1 SGHDT, CDR2 YYEEEE. The CDR3 contains 13 residues. V dropped 4 bases and J dropped 4 bases, with 9 bases sitting between them. The CDR3 sequence is CASSPQGGNTIYF. The CDR3 nucleotides read TGTGCCAGCAGCCCACAGGGCGGAAACACCATATATTTT.

This chain links TRBV7-9 with TRBJ2-2; 9 positions match TRBD2. There are 19 residues in the CDR3. CDR1 and CDR2 from the germline V gene are SEHNR and FQNEAQ (reference sequence). V lost 0 bases, J lost 2 bases, and 10 bases stayed unmatched. CDR3 protein: CASSLAPGLAGANTGELFF. The CDR3 coding sequence is TGTGCCAGCAGCTTAGCCCCCGGATTAGCGGGAGCCAACACCGGGGAGCTGTTTTTT.

This clonotype was recorded a few times. The chain's CDR3 is CASSWGVQETQYF. The CDR3 DNA follows: TGTGCCAGCAGTTGGGGTGTCCAAGAGACCCAGTACTTC. The genes are TRBV12-3 or TRBV12-4 and TRBJ2-5; D unclear. This CDR3 spans 13 amino acids. Trimming stripped 4 bases from V and 1 base from J, with 7 bases between.

This clonotype was counted a few times. The chain joins TRBV7-9 to TRBJ1-4; D uncertain. The CDR3 contains 16 residues. Germline V gene sequence: CDR1 SEHNR, CDR2 FQNEAQ (reference sequence). The germline V and J ends were trimmed by 0 bases and 7 bases, with 15 bases remaining between them. The CDR3 region is CASSLAHGRWGEKLFF. Here the CDR3 DNA reads TGTGCCAGCAGCTTAGCGCATGGGAGATGGGGTGAAAAACTGTTTTTT.

By share of the sample, this clonotype is medium-sized (0.01 to 0.1%). This sequence joins TRBV24-1 and TRBJ2-3; no clear D gene. The CDR3 spans 10 residues. Germline CDR1 reads KGHDR; CDR2 reads SFDVKD. With 9 bases removed from V and 3 bases from J, the gap between germline ends came to 3 bases. The CDR3 sequence: CATPTDTQYF. CDR3 sequence (DNA): TGTGCCACCCCGACAGATACGCAGTATTTT.

Relative to its sample, this clonotype is medium-sized. The rearrangement uses TRBV5-6 and TRBJ1-1; D might be TRBD1 (5 bases). The germline CDR1 and CDR2 sequences are SGHDT and YYEEEE. With 2 bases removed from V and 5 bases from J, the gap between germline ends came to 10 bases. This CDR3 has 13 residues. CDR3 nucleotides: TGTGCCAGCAGCTTCGGAGGGGAAACTGAAGCTTTCTTT. Its translation: CASSFGGETEAFF.

This clonotype occurred many times. This chain joins TRBV6-6 and TRBJ1-2; 7 positions agree with TRBD1. The junction had 5 bases not matched to a gene; V was cut back by 5 bases and J by 2 bases. This CDR3 is built from 14 residues. Germline values: CDR1 MNHNY, CDR2 SVGAGI (reference sequence). The CDR3 protein is CASSQTGANYGYTF. DNA of the CDR3: TGTGCCAGCAGTCAAACAGGGGCAAACTATGGCTACACCTTC.

Many counts were recorded for this clonotype. The rearrangement uses TRBV18 and TRBJ2-1, with D maybe TRBD2 (5 bases). V was trimmed by 0 bases and J by 3 bases, leaving 15 bases between them. The CDR3 extends over 17 amino acids. Germline lookup yields CDR1 KGHSH and CDR2 LQKENI. The CDR3 spells CASSPPVGAGSYNEQFF. In DNA form, the CDR3 reads TGTGCCAGCTCACCACCTGTGGGAGCAGGAAGCTACAATGAGCAGTTCTTC.

The rearrangement links TRBV24-1 to TRBJ2-7; TRBD2 matches at 8 bases. Germline CDR1 and CDR2: KGHDR and SFDVKD. The CDR3 sequence is 14 residues long. J was trimmed by 4 bases and V by 5 bases; bases with no gene match: 6. The CDR3 bases are TGTGCCACCAGTGGGAGCGGGAGTGGGTACGAGCAGTACTTC. Amino acid sequence: CATSGSGSGYEQYF.

This clonotype was observed at least ten times. V usage is TRBV12-3 or TRBV12-4 and J usage is TRBJ1-2; no firm D call. The CDR3 loop spans 12 amino acids. Trimming removed 6 bases at V and 5 bases at J, with 10 bases between. The CDR3 loop is CASSRTQYGYTF. For the CDR3, the DNA is TGTGCCAGCAGCAGGACCCAGTATGGCTACACCTTC.

The sample holds a few counts of this clonotype. This chain joins TRBV7-9 and TRBJ2-7, with 7 bases aligning to TRBD1. Germline V gene data show CDR1 as SEHNR and CDR2 as FQNEAQ (reference sequence). The length of the CDR3 is 12 residues. After removal of 5 bases from V and 5 bases from J, the junction contained 3 bases not matched to a gene. This chain's CDR3 is CASSPTGDEQYF. The CDR3 nucleotides read TGTGCCAGCAGCCCCACAGGGGACGAGCAGTACTTC.

This clonotype is medium-sized. The chain combines TRBV7-9 with TRBJ2-3, with TRBD2 matching 7 bases. The CDR3 extends over 13 amino acids. Germline V gene data show CDR1 as SEHNR and CDR2 as FQNEAQ (reference sequence). CDR3 bases: TGTGCTGCGGGGGTTAGTGGCACAGATACGCAGTATTTT. It is translated as CAAGVSGTDTQYF.

This clonotype was observed at least ten times. The chain uses TRBV7-2 and TRBJ1-5, with D maybe TRBD1 (6 bases). The V end lost 5 bases, the J end lost 6 bases, and 8 bases lay between the germline ends. CDR3 size: 12 residues. Germline V gene lookup returns CDR1 SGHTA and CDR2 FQGNSA. CDR3 sequence: CASSGGGQPQHF. In nucleotides, the CDR3 is TGTGCCAGCAGCGGAGGGGGTCAGCCCCAGCATTTT.

This clonotype was recorded at least ten times. The V call is TRBV5-4, the J call TRBJ2-2; 8 nucleotides agree with TRBD1. Germline CDR1 is SGHNT and CDR2 is YYREEE (reference sequence). V lost 4 bases and J lost 5; bases outside the gene matches: 7. The CDR3 covers 15 residues. DNA of the CDR3: TGTGCCAGCAGCCCCGGACAGGGAAAGACCGGGGAGCTGTTTTTT. Its protein product is CASSPGQGKTGELFF. Full variable domain (remainder filled in from reference TRBV5-4 and TRBJ2-2): ETGVTQSPTHLIKTRGQQVTLRCSSQSGHNTVSWYQQALGQGPQFIFQYYREEENGRGNFPPRFSGLQFPNYSSELNVNALELDDSALYLCASSPGQGKTGELFFGEGSRLTVL.

The chain carries TRBV6-1 and TRBJ1-2; D ambiguous. Germline loops: CDR1 MNHNS, CDR2 SASEGT. Trimming pared 6 bases from V and 4 bases from J, leaving 15 bases between. The CDR3 has 14 residues. Here the CDR3 reads CASSQDGRSYGYTF. The CDR3 bases are TGTGCCAGCAGCCAGGACGGGAGATCCTATGGCTACACCTTC.